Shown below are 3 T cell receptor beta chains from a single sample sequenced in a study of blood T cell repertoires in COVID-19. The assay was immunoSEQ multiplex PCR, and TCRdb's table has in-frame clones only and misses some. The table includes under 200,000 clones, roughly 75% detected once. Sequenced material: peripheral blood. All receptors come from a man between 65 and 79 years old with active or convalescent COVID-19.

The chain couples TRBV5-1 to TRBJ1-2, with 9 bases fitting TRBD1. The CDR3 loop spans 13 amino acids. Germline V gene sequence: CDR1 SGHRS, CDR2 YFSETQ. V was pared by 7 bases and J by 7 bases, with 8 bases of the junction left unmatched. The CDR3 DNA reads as TGCGCCAGCGGCCGGGACAGGGCGTCTGGCTACACCTTC. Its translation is CASGRDRASGYTF.

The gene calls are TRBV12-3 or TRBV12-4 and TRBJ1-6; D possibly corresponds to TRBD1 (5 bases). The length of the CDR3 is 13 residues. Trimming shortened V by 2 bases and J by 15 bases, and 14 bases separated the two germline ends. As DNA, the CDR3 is TGTGCCAGCAGTTTAAGTACCTCACAGGTCCTCCACTTT. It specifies CASSLSTSQVLHF.

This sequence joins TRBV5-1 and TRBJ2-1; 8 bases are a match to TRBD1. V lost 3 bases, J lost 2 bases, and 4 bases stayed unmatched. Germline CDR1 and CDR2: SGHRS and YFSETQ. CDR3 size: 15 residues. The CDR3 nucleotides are TGCGCCAGCAGCTCGGACAGGGTCCCCTACAATGAGCAGTTCTTC. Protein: CASSSDRVPYNEQFF.